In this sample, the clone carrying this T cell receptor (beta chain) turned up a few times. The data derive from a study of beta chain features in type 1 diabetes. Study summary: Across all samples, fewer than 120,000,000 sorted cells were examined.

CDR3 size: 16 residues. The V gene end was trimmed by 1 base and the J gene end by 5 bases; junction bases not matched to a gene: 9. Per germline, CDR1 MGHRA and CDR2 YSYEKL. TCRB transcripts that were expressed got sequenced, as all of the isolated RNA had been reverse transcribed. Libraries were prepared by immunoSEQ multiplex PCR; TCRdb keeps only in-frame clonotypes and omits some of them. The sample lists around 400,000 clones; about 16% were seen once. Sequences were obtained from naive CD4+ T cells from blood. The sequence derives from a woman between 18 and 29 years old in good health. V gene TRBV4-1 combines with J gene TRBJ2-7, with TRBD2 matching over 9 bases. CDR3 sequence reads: CASSQVKGGRADEQYF. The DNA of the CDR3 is TGCGCCAGCAGCCAAGTAAAAGGCGGGAGGGCCGACGAGCAGTACTTC.